The 2 T cell receptor beta chains in this list originate from one sample, sequenced in a study of blood T cell repertoires in COVID-19. The protocol was immunoSEQ multiplex PCR, while the TCRdb copy is restricted to in-frame clones and leaves out a portion. The sample yields about 50,000 clones, 76% seen once. The sample was peripheral blood. The receptors here all came from a man between 45 and 60 years old with active or convalescent COVID-19.

This chain uses TRBV19 with TRBJ1-5; D might be TRBD1 (6 bases). The length of the CDR3 is 14 residues. Germline V gene sequence: CDR1 LNHDA, CDR2 SQIVND (reference sequence). V gave up 7 bases and J gave up 6 bases, with 16 bases separating them. CDR3 residues: CASTPTPDSQPQHF. The DNA of the CDR3 is TGTGCCAGTACCCCTACGCCGGACAGTCAGCCCCAGCATTTT.

The V call is TRBV6-5, the J call TRBJ2-2; no firm D call. This CDR3 contains 16 residues. Germline CDR1 reads MNHEY; CDR2 reads SVGAGI. Deletions cut 0 bases from V and 6 bases from J, with 14 bases between. CDR3 region: CASSYSYAAHPGELFF. DNA for the CDR3: TGTGCCAGCAGTTACTCGTATGCGGCCCACCCCGGGGAGCTGTTTTTT.